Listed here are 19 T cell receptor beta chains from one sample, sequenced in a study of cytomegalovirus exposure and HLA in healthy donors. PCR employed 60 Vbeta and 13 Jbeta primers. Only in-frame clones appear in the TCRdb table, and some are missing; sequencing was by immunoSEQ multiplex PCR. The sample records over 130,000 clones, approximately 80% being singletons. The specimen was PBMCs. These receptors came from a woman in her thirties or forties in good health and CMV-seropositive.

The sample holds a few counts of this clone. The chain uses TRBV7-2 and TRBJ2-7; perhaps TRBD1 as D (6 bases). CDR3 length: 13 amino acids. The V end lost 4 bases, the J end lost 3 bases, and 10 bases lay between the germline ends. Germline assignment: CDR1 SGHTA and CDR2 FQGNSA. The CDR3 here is CASSSGQSYEQYF. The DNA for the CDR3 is TGTGCCAGCAGCTCGGGACAAAGCTACGAGCAGTACTTC.

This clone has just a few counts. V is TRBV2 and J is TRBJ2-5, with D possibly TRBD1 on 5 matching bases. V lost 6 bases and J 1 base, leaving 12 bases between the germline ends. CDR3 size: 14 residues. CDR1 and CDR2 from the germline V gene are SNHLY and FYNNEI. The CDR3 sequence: CASSLGPVQETQYF. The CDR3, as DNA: TGTGCCAGCAGCTTGGGGCCGGTCCAAGAGACCCAGTACTTC.

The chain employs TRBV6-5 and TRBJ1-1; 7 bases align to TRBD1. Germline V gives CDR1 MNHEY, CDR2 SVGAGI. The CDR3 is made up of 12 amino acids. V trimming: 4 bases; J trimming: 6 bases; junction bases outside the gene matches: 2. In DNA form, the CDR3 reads TGTGCCAGCAGTTTCGGGACAGCTGAAGCTTTCTTT. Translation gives CASSFGTAEAFF.

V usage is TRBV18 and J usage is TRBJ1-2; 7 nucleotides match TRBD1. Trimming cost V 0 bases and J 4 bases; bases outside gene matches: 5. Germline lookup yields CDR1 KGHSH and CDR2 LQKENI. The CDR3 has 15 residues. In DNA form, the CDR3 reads TGTGCCAGCTCACCACCTCTTACAGGGGTCTATGGCTACACCTTC. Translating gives CASSPPLTGVYGYTF.

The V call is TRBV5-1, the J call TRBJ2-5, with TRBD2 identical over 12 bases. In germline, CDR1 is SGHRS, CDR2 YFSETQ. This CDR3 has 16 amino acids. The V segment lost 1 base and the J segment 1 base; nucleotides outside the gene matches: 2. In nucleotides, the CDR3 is TGCGCCAGCAGCTTGCCGACTAGCGGGGGCCAAGAGACCCAGTACTTC. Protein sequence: CASSLPTSGGQETQYF.

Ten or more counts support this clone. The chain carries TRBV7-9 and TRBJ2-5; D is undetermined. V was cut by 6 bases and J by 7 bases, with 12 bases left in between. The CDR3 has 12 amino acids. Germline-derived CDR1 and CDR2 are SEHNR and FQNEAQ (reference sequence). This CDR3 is CASSSIEVTQYF. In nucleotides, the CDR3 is TGTGCCAGCAGTAGTATCGAAGTGACCCAGTACTTC. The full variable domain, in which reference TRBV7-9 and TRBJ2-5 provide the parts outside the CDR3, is DTGVSQNPRHKITKRGQNVTFRCDPISEHNRLYWYRQTLGQGPEFLTYFQNEAQLEKSRLLSDRFSAERPKGSFSTLEIQRTEQGDSAMYLCASSSIEVTQYFGPGTRLLVL.

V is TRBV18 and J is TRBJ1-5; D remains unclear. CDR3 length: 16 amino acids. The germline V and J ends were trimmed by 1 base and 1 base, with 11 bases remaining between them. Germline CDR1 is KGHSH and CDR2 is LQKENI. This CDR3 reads CASSPQEPGSNQPQHF. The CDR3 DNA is TGTGCCAGCTCACCACAGGAGCCCGGCAGCAATCAGCCCCAGCATTTT.

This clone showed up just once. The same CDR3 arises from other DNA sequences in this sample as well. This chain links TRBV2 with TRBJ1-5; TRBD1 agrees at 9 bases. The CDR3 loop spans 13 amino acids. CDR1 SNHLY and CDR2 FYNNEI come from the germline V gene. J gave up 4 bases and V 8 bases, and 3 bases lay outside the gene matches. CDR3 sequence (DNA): TGTGCCAGCCGGGACAGGGAGAATCAGCCCCAGCATTTT. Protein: CASRDRENQPQHF. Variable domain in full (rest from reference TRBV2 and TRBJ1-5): EPEVTQTPSHQVTQMGQEVILRCVPISNHLYFYWYRQILGQKVEFLVSFYNNEISEKSEIFDDQFSVERPDGSNFTLKIRSTKLEDSAMYFCASRDRENQPQHFGDGTRLSIL.

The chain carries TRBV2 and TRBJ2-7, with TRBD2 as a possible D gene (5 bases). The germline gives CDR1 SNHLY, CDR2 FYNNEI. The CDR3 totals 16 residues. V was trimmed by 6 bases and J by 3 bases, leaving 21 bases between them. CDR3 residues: CASSAMTGISYYEQYF. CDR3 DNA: TGTGCCAGCAGCGCCATGACCGGGATATCCTACTACGAGCAGTACTTC.

The CDR3 protein is CASSRTSHNEQFF. The CDR3, as DNA: TGTGCCAGCAGTCGGACTAGCCACAATGAGCAGTTCTTC. This rearrangement joins TRBV4-2 to TRBJ2-1, with 8 bases lining up with TRBD2. Germline loops: CDR1 LGHNA, CDR2 YNFKEQ. The CDR3 is made up of 13 amino acids. J lost 5 bases, V lost 6 bases, and 3 bases had no gene match.

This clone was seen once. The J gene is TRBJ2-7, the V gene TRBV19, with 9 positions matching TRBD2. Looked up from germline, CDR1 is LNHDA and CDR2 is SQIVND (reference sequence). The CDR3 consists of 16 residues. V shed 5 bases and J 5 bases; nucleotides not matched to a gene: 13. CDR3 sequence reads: CASSLIPSGNSDEQYF. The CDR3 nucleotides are TGTGCCAGTAGTCTTATTCCTAGCGGGAATAGCGACGAGCAGTACTTC.

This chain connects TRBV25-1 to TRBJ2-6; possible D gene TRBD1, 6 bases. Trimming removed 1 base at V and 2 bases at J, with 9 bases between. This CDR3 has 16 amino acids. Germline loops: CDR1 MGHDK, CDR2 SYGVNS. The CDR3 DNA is TGTGCCAGCAGTGAATCTTGGGGGCCTGGGGCCAACGTCCTGACTTTC. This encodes CASSESWGPGANVLTF.

CDR3 in DNA: TGTGCCAGCAGTTACGGGACAGGGGGTGCAGAGGCTTTCTTT. Residues: CASSYGTGGAEAFF. The gene calls are TRBV5-6 and TRBJ1-1, with 11 bases aligning to TRBD1. The junction had 11 bases not matched to a gene; V was cut back by 5 bases and J by 11 bases. The germline V gene encodes CDR1 SGHDT and CDR2 YYEEEE. This CDR3 spans 14 amino acids.

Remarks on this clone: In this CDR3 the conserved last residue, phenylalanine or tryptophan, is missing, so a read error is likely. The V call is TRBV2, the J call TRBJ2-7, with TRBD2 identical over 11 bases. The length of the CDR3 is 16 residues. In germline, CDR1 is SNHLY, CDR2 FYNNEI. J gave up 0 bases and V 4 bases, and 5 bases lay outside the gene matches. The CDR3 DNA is TGTGCCAGCAGTGTGGGACTAGCGGCCAGCTCCTACGAGCAGTACCTC. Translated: CASSVGLAASSYEQYL.

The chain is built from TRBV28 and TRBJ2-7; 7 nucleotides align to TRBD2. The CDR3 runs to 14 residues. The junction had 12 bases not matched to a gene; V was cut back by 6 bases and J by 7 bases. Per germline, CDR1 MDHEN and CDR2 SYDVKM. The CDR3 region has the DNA TGTGCCAGCAGCCTGGGAGGGGCGGAGATTGAGCAGTACTTC. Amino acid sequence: CASSLGGAEIEQYF.

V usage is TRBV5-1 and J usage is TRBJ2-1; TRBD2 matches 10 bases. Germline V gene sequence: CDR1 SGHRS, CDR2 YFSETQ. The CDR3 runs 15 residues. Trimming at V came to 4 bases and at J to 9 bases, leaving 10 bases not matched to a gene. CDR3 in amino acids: CASSPLAGASSEQFF. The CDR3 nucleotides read TGCGCCAGCAGCCCTCTAGCGGGAGCAAGCAGTGAGCAGTTCTTC. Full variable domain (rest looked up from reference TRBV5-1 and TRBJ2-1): KAGVTQTPRYLIKTRGQQVTLSCSPISGHRSVSWYQQTPGQGLQFLFEYFSETQRNKGNFPGRFSGRQFSNSRSEMNVSTLELGDSALYLCASSPLAGASSEQFFGPGTRLTVL.

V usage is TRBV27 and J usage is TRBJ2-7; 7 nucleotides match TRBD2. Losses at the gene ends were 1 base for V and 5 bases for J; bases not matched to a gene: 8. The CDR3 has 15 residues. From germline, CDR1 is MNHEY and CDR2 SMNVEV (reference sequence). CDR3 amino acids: CASSLLASGKHEQYF. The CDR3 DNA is TGTGCCAGCAGTTTATTAGCCAGCGGGAAACACGAGCAGTACTTC.

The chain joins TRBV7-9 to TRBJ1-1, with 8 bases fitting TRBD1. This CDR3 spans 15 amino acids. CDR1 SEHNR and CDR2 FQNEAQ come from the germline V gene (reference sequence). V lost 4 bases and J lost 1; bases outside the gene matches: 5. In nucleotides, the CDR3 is TGTGCCAGCAGCTCCCACAGGGGGGAGAACACTGAAGCTTTCTTT. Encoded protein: CASSSHRGENTEAFF.

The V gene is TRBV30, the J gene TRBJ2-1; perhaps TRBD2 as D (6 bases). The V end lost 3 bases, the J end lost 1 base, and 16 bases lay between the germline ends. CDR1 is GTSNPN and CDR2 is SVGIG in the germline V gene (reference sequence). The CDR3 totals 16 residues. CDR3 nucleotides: TGTGCCTGGAGCCTAGCGCCGAGGGCATCCTACAATGAGCAGTTCTTC. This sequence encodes CAWSLAPRASYNEQFF.